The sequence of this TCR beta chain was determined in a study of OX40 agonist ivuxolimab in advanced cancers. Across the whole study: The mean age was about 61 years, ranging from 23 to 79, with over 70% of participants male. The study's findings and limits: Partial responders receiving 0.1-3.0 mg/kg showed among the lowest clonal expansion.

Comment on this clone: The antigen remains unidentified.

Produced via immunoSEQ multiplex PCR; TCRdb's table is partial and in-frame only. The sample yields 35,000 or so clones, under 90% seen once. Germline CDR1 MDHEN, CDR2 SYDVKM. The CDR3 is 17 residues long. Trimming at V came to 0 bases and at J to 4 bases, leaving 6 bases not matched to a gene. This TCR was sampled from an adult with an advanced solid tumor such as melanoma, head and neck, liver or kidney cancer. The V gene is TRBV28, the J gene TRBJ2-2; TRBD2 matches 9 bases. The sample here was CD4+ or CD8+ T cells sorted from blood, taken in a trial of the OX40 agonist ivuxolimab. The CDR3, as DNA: TGTGCCAGCAGTTTATGGGATAGCGGGAGCGCCACCGGGGAGCTGTTTTTT. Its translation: CASSLWDSGSATGELFF.